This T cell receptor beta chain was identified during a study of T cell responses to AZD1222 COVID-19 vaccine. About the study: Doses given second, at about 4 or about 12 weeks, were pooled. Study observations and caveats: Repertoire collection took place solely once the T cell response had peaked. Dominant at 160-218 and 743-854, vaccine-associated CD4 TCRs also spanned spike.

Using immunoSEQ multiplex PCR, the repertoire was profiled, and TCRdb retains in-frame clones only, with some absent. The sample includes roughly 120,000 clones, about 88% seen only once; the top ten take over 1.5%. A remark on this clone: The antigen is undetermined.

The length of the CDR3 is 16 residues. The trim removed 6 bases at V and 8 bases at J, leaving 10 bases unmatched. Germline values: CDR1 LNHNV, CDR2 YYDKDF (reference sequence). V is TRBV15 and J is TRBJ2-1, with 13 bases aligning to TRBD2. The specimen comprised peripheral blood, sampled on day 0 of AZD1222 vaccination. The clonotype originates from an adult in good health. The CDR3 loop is CATRTGLAGVEDEQFF. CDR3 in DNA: TGTGCCACCAGAACCGGACTAGCGGGAGTGGAAGATGAGCAGTTCTTC.